Below, 9 T cell receptor beta chains from the same sample are listed, as sequenced in a study of T cells after yellow fever vaccination. TCRdb independently ran MiXCR on the 5' RACE reads; one entry per CDR3 protein. The sample lists tens of thousands of distinct CDR3 sequences; about 7.9% were seen once. The input for sequencing was CD8+ T cells sorted from PBMCs, taken around 14 days after the first yellow fever vaccination. Source of these receptors: a man younger than 35 who received the YFV17D yellow fever vaccine.

The sample holds a few counts of this clonotype. This sequence joins TRBV5-6 and TRBJ1-1; D is unclear. The germline V gene has CDR1 SGHDT and CDR2 YYEEEE. Trimming removed 0 bases at V and 3 bases at J, with 6 bases between. The CDR3 length is 13 residues. The chain's CDR3 is CASSLAGYTEAFF. DNA for the CDR3: TGTGCCAGCAGCTTGGCCGGGTACACTGAAGCTTTCTTT.

There are many counts of this clonotype. The V gene is TRBV4-1, the J gene TRBJ2-2; D possibly matches TRBD1 or TRBD2 (5 bases each). CDR1 is MGHRA and CDR2 is YSYEKL in the germline V gene. The CDR3 totals 18 residues. V shed 0 bases and J shed 3 bases, with 17 bases lying between them. CDR3 coding DNA: TGCGCCAGCAGCCAAGATGGTCCGGGGACGTATGACACCGGGGAGCTGTTTTTT. The encoded protein is CASSQDGPGTYDTGELFF.

This chain connects TRBV25-1 to TRBJ2-7, with D possibly called TRBD1 or TRBD2 (5 bases each). V lost 3 bases and J 2 bases, leaving 8 bases between the germline ends. The germline V gene has CDR1 MGHDK and CDR2 SYGVNS. The CDR3 is made up of 13 amino acids. CDR3 bases: TGTGCCAGCAGTGAGTTGGGGGCCTACGAGCAGTACTTC. Translated: CASSELGAYEQYF.

This clonotype was observed at least ten times. This chain uses TRBV5-5 with TRBJ1-1; TRBD1 is a possible D gene (6 bases). The CDR3 extends over 16 amino acids. In germline, CDR1 is SGHKS, CDR2 YYEKEE (reference sequence). V was cut by 1 base and J by 1 base, with 14 bases left in between. The CDR3 DNA reads TGTGCCAGCAGCTTGTTACTCTACAGGGAGAACACTGAAGCTTTCTTT. Its protein is CASSLLLYRENTEAFF.

By its share, this clonotype is medium-sized. This chain connects TRBV12-3 or TRBV12-4 to TRBJ1-2; no firm D call. V dropped 3 bases and J dropped 8 bases, with 13 bases sitting between them. This CDR3 is built from 13 residues. CDR3 amino acids: CASSFNSLRGYTF. CDR3 nucleotide sequence: TGTGCCAGCAGTTTTAACAGCTTGAGGGGCTACACCTTC.

This clonotype has more than one count but fewer than ten. The chain joins TRBV9 to TRBJ2-7, with D unresolved. CDR3 length: 15 amino acids. Germline V lookup: CDR1 SGDLS, CDR2 YYNGEE. V gave up 0 bases and J gave up 0 bases, with 10 bases separating them. The CDR3 reads CASSVGQRPSYEQYF. The DNA of the CDR3 is TGTGCCAGCAGCGTAGGGCAGCGTCCCTCCTACGAGCAGTACTTC.

This clonotype occurred many times. V and J are TRBV6-2 or TRBV6-3 and TRBJ2-3; D is unresolved. Trimming pared 6 bases from V and 6 bases from J, leaving 19 bases between. The CDR3 runs to 15 residues. The V gene's germline CDR1 is MNHEY and CDR2 SVGEGT. The CDR3 region has the DNA TGTGCCAGCAGCATAATCCCAGAATTTACGGATACGCAGTATTTT. Translating gives CASSIIPEFTDTQYF.

This clonotype was seen many times. This chain links TRBV7-2 with TRBJ1-1; 9 nucleotides line up with TRBD1. J was trimmed by 11 bases and V by 5 bases; bases with no gene match: 3. The CDR3 is 11 amino acids. Germline V CDR1 and CDR2: SGHTA, FQGNSA. The CDR3 here is CASSPDRGAFF. The DNA of the CDR3 is TGTGCCAGCAGCCCAGACAGGGGGGCTTTCTTT.

This clonotype was detected ten times or more. The genes are TRBV6-5 and TRBJ2-2; 7 bases fit TRBD1. CDR1 MNHEY and CDR2 SVGAGI come from the germline V gene. CDR3 length: 16 residues. The V gene end was trimmed by 4 bases and the J gene end by 8 bases; junction bases not matched to a gene: 13. CDR3 DNA sequence: TGTGCCAGCAGTTCCCTGGTGGGACAGTCCATGGGGGAGCTGTTTTTT. Residues: CASSSLVGQSMGELFF.